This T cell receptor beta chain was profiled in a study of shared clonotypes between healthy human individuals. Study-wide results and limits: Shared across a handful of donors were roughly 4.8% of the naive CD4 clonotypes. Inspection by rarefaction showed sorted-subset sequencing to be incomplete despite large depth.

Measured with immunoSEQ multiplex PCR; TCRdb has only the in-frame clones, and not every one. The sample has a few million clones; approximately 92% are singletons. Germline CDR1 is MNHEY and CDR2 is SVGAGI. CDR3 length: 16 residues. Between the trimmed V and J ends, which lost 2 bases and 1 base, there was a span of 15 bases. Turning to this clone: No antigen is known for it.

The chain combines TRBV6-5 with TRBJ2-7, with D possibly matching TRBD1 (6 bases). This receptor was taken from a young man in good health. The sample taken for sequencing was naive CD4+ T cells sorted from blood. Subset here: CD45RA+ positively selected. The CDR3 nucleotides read TGTGCCAGCAGTTACCTTTCGGACAGTCGGTCCTACGAGCAGTACTTC. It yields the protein CASSYLSDSRSYEQYF.